The entry below gives a single TCR beta chain sequence along with its context. Libraries were prepared by immunoSEQ multiplex PCR; TCRdb keeps only in-frame clonotypes and omits some of them. This table has tens of thousands of clones, around 86% appearing once. The source of the sample is a study of PD-L1 blockade in urothelial cancer. Time point reported: pretreatment peripheral blood. The length of the CDR3 is 16 residues. Germline CDR1 reads SGHTA; CDR2 reads FQGNSA. V lost 4 bases to trimming and J lost 4 bases; unmatched junction nucleotides: 10. The rearrangement joins TRBV7-2 to TRBJ2-3; 8 nucleotides line up with TRBD2. The sample in question was PBMCs, obtained around atezolizumab (anti-PD-L1) treatment. This receptor was taken from a man in his sixties with urothelial cancer. CDR3 sequence reads: CASSSPSRGGPDTQYF. The CDR3 nucleotides are TGTGCCAGCAGCTCCCCCAGCCGCGGGGGGCCAGATACGCAGTATTTT.